This T cell receptor beta chain is drawn from a study of cytomegalovirus exposure and HLA in healthy donors (TCRdb year 2017). Study-level background: According to an earlier analysis of 587 of the donors, roughly 180 million T cells yielded some 110 million unique TCR beta sequences and 250 to 350 Gb of sequence data. Every repertoire in the discovery cohort had been generated on one and the same sequencing platform. On average, around 240,000 unique TCR beta nucleotide sequences were sequenced per donor among more than 350 genotyped donors of the cohort, with around 19% of those sequences being non-productive. Using immunosequencing, the study profiled T cell repertoires from 640 or so subjects and related those repertoires to cytomegalovirus serostatus. An early release covering 550 to 650 HLA-typed donors comprised approximately 290 gigabases of sequencing data and around 85 million unique TCR sequences. Five DR-DQ haplotypes were treated as single units for association and clustering because of strong linkage in the cohort. A later analysis re-examined previously published TCR beta repertoires from over 500 donors and added high-resolution HLA genotyping to investigate patterns of TCR occurrence. An earlier analysis of several hundred of the donors applied high-throughput TCR beta sequencing to assess whether each TCR beta V gene segment acted as functional or pseudogenic. Rather than drawing on any new phenotypic data, the later analysis identified candidate immune exposures from TCR beta sequences and the way those sequences occurred across donors. High-throughput TCR immunosequencing, statistical association of individual TCRs with disease status, and machine learning were combined to predict cytomegalovirus infection status. Among the roughly 390 genotyped donors, under 90% belonged to the genetic ancestry cluster associated with self-reported Caucasian donors. HLA typing included class I and class II loci at four-digit resolution. In a later genetic analysis, genome-wide SNP genotypes for about 55% of the roughly 700 donors were used, and that subset was treated as a discovery cohort. Donor age, sex, ethnicity and CMV serostatus were compiled together with the repertoire data. The aim of the study was to test whether cataloging public T cell receptors could identify signatures of past pathogen exposure. The number of typed donors differed by locus: roughly 620-640 for A, B, C, DRB1 and DQB1; 522 for DQA1; approximately 600 for DPA1; and approximately 450 for DPB1. In addition to the first cohort of around 670 subjects, a separate validation cohort of 120 different subjects was used.

The cohort comprised 710 or so healthy bone marrow donors. At the time of sampling, all cohort members were nominally healthy, though unrecorded immune exposures were likely present. The donor was CMV seronegative and was included in the group of a few hundred seronegative cohort members. Every donor gave a peripheral blood sample, and the peripheral blood mononuclear cells from that sample were used for TCR beta sequencing. The Qiagen DNeasy Blood Extraction Kit was used to extract genomic DNA from the blood cell samples. A remark on this clone: Its antigen is unknown. Base qualities were left out, and no much larger clone turns up one base away.

Reading the germline V gene (reference sequence) gives CDR1 SGHNT and CDR2 YYREEE. The CDR3 starts with the cysteine, ends with the phenylalanine, and has 15 residues. Only the CDR3 region is kept as DNA, spanning 45 bases read in frame from base 1. Trimming leaves V shorter by 6 bases and J shorter by 2 bases, with the junction holding 8 bases beyond the gene matches. Library preparation employed the immunoSEQ multiplex PCR assay. A mixture of 60 forward primers for TCR Vbeta segments and 13 reverse primers for TCR Jbeta segments was used in the multiplex PCR. The CDR3 region of rearranged TCR beta genes was amplified from genomic DNA with a multiplex PCR assay. The amplified TCR beta libraries were sequenced on the Illumina HiSeq System as 87-base-pair reads. Concerning the study's data processing: Across the 700 or so repertoires, a later analysis counted 80 million or so unique TCR beta chains, 9.5 million to 12 million of which were shared by at least two donors. A nearest-neighbor algorithm error-corrected the raw reads and collapsed the reads into unique sequences, merging closely related sequences to remove PCR and sequencing errors. Alignment of CDR3 sequences to IMGT reference sequences was used to assign V, D and J gene segments. For a sequence to be retained, a match of at least six nucleotides to both a V gene segment and a J gene segment was required. Rearrangements were classified as productive when the CDR3 lacked stop codons and remained in frame with V and J, and all other rearrangements were classified as non-productive. Following IMGT convention, CDR3 was defined as the stretch from the second conserved V-encoded cysteine up to the conserved J-encoded phenylalanine. The earlier analysis of a few hundred of the donors excluded sequences that lacked an unambiguous match to a single V gene segment. An earlier analysis of fewer than 750 of the donors called V segments functional above 56.7% productive rearrangements and segregating when the between-donor standard deviation exceeded 5%. A statistical classification framework was built to diagnose cytomegalovirus status from the catalog of TCR beta chain sequences. In a later analysis, TCR nucleotide sequences were compared against IMGT/GENE-DB human TR gene sequences so that V and J genes could be assigned. The TCRdist pipeline was used in a later analysis to assign CDR3 sequences and most-parsimonious VDJ recombination scenarios. A later analysis defined each TCR beta chain by its CDR3 amino acid sequence plus V-gene family, and excluded reads lacking a unique V-gene family. A later analysis removed nearly 600 highly shared, low-generation-probability nucleotide sequences to deal with suspected cross-contamination and a sequencing artifact. In a later analysis, a clonal expansion index was calculated for each public chain from normalized within-repertoire ranks of inferred template counts. Generation probabilities in a later analysis came from a VDJ recombination model fitted to out-of-frame rearrangements, and those results were checked against IGoR. A later analysis scored TCR-TCR, TCR-HLA and TCR-CMV co-occurrence with hypergeometric tests, applying a repertoire-size bias correction to TCR pairs. False discovery rates were estimated in a later analysis by permuting HLA or CMV assignments 20 times. In a later analysis, co-occurring TCRs were grouped using DBSCAN, and TCRdist sequence similarity was added for clustering within HLA-allele-positive subsets. Repertoires with fewer than 30,000 or more than 120,000 public chains, plus five repertoires with anomalous nucleotide sharing, were excluded from co-occurrence clustering. Sourced from immuneACCESS, this table was stored by TCRdb with only in-frame sequences that have V and J called. A share of the clones is absent; for the studies checked, an unresolved V gene accounts for under half, and the remainder has no known explanation. That table furnishes V, J and clone size, whereas the DNA furnished D and trimming. The sample table records 130,000 or so clones; about 80% of these occur just once. The top ten constitute 4.5% to 5.5% of the sample.

The paper's findings and limits, for the study overall: The earlier analysis of approximately 560 of the donors excluded approximately 17 rarely observed V segments, including chromosome 9 orphons, because counts were too low. HLA typing was unavailable for some donors at each locus, so association tests used only the typed subset. When HLA alleles, especially DR and DQ, strongly co-occurred, TCR associations were difficult to assign to individual alleles. According to the authors, the approach could potentially be generalized to other disease states and immunological phenotypes. Presence/absence analyses assumed roughly uniform sequencing depth across donors, an assumption that may not hold. While some public TCRs were present in many individuals, most TCR sequences turned up only very rarely across donors. Linkage disequilibrium might explain the correlated functional status among segregating V segments, but an unknown experimental factor could not be ruled out. Only TCR beta chains were sequenced in this cohort, and the absence of alpha or paired-chain data limited detectable features. An association between a missense DCLRE1C variant and V-gene and J-gene trimming of TCR beta chains was found in a later genetic analysis and replicated in an independent cohort. The sequencing pipeline was judged likely to have produced a cluster of highly shared sequence variants as a technical artifact. In an earlier analysis of 587 of the donors, most TCR beta V segments appeared in productive rearrangements about 90% or about 30% of the time, broadly matching IMGT annotations. The 87-base-pair reads could not distinguish some IMGT-functional V segments, including TRBV6-2 and TRBV6-3, so those segments were excluded. At a false discovery rate of 0.05, a later analysis linked 15,000 to 20,000 TCR beta sequences to specific HLA alleles. Most CMV-associated TCR beta chains appeared to be HLA-restricted in a later analysis, and the HLA associations seemed to be driven largely by CMV exposure. Immune exposure information for the cohort was limited to CMV serostatus. Several of the top co-occurrence clusters appeared to be linked to parvovirus B19, influenza, CMV and Epstein-Barr virus, according to a later analysis. In a later analysis, TCR association rates were found to vary across HLA loci, with the most associated TCRs seen for DRB1 alleles and the fewest for HLA-C alleles. A total of 150 to 200 TCR beta chains were listed by the study as associated with cytomegalovirus. Three of the identified cytomegalovirus-associated TCR beta chains were confirmed in vitro to be specific for cytomegalovirus antigens. In both the original and validation cohorts, the classifier was reported to diagnose cytomegalovirus status with high specificity and sensitivity. A further reported finding was that TCR beta sequences accurately predicted the HLA-A and HLA-B alleles for most subjects in the first cohort. Compared with the roughly 600-donor mean, donors in an Asian-associated ancestry cluster had fewer N-insertions in productive TCRs, according to a later genetic analysis. In a later analysis, HLA-associated TCR beta chains were found to be more clonally expanded and to have lower generation probabilities than equally common non-associated chains.

The chain is made from TRBV5-4 and TRBJ2-3; TRBD2 lines up with 8 middle nucleotides. The sample taken for sequencing was PBMCs. The sequence was obtained from a man aged 25 to 45 in good health and CMV-seronegative. This receptor carries the CDR3 CASTPAGGNTDTQYF. The nucleotides are TGTGCCAGCACCCCTGCGGGGGGAAACACAGATACGCAGTATTTT. The full variable domain, with segments outside the CDR3 supplied by the reference TRBV5-4 and TRBJ2-3 proteins, appears as ETGVTQSPTHLIKTRGQQVTLRCSSQSGHNTVSWYQQALGQGPQFIFQYYREEENGRGNFPPRFSGLQFPNYSSELNVNALELDDSALYLCASTPAGGNTDTQYFGPGTRLTVL.